These 28 T cell receptor beta chains were all obtained from the same sample, sequenced in a study of T cell clones after liver transplantation. Sequenced by immunoSEQ multiplex PCR; TCRdb stores in-frame clones only, minus some. Of approximately 72,000 clones in the sample, roughly 90% were seen once. This material consisted of CD4+ T cells from blood, taken before liver transplant. The source of these receptors is a human donor who received a liver transplant.

For this clone: Other DNA sequences in this specimen translate into the identical CDR3. V and J are TRBV5-1 and TRBJ2-6, with 11 bases fitting TRBD2. This CDR3 has 18 amino acids. With V trimmed by 0 bases and J by 0 bases, 2 bases remained unmatched. Germline V CDR1 and CDR2: SGHRS, YFSETQ. CDR3 sequence (DNA): TGCGCCAGCAGCTTGGAACTAGCGGGGGCCTCTGGGGCCAACGTCCTGACTTTC. Amino acids: CASSLELAGASGANVLTF. Filled out from reference TRBV5-1 and TRBJ2-6, the complete variable domain reads KAGVTQTPRYLIKTRGQQVTLSCSPISGHRSVSWYQQTPGQGLQFLFEYFSETQRNKGNFPGRFSGRQFSNSRSEMNVSTLELGDSALYLCASSLELAGASGANVLTFGAGSRLTVL.

The chain carries TRBV5-1 and TRBJ2-3; D remains ambiguous. The length of the CDR3 is 14 residues. V shed 6 bases and J shed 0 bases, with 11 bases lying between them. Germline loops: CDR1 SGHRS, CDR2 YFSETQ. Here the CDR3 reads CASMRGGSTDTQYF. The CDR3 DNA sequence: TGCGCCAGCATGAGAGGTGGCAGCACAGATACGCAGTATTTT.

The rearrangement joins TRBV27 to TRBJ2-1; 13 bases line up with TRBD2. With V trimmed by 5 bases and J by 8 bases, 12 bases remained unmatched. The CDR3 length is 17 residues. CDR1 and CDR2 from the germline V gene are MNHEY and SMNVEV (reference sequence). The CDR3: CASSAPPGLAGAHEQFF. The CDR3 DNA is TGTGCCAGCAGTGCCCCCCCTGGACTAGCGGGAGCCCATGAGCAGTTCTTC.

The chain couples TRBV28 to TRBJ2-7; TRBD2 is a possible D gene (5 bases). Looked up from germline, CDR1 is MDHEN and CDR2 is SYDVKM. With 2 bases removed from V and 10 bases from J, the gap between germline ends came to 18 bases. The CDR3 runs to 14 residues. CDR3 DNA: TGTGCCAGCAGTTTACCCCTGGGAGCTACGAGCCAGTACTTC. Translated, it gives CASSLPLGATSQYF.

This rearrangement joins TRBV11-3 to TRBJ1-5; 7 positions agree with TRBD1. The V segment lost 3 bases and the J segment 0 bases; nucleotides outside the gene matches: 5. The CDR3 is 16 amino acids. Germline values: CDR1 SGHNT, CDR2 YENEEA. The CDR3 sequence is CASSFRDRVSNQPQHF. In DNA, the CDR3 is TGTGCCAGCAGCTTCCGAGACAGGGTTAGCAATCAGCCCCAGCATTTT.

The rearrangement uses TRBV19 and TRBJ2-3, with D maybe TRBD2 (6 bases). The length of the CDR3 is 15 residues. Germline V gene lookup returns CDR1 LNHDA and CDR2 SQIVND (reference sequence). Trimming removed 6 bases from V and 4 bases from J, with 17 bases in between. CDR3 nucleotide sequence: TGTGCCAGTAGATCACCCGGGGGAGTATCAGATACGCAGTATTTT. This gives the protein CASRSPGGVSDTQYF.

This clone occurred once. The chain recombines TRBV10-1 with TRBJ2-3, with D maybe TRBD1 (5 bases). Germline loops: CDR1 WNHNN, CDR2 SYGVQD (reference sequence). This CDR3 region has 16 residues. V was shortened by 2 bases and J by 1 base, with 13 bases between the two germline ends. The CDR3, as DNA: TGCGCCAGCAGTGAGACGGCAGGGATGGGCACAGATACGCAGTATTTT. Translation gives CASSETAGMGTDTQYF.

This clone was picked up one time. The chain couples TRBV6-5 to TRBJ1-6, with D unresolved. Germline CDR1 MNHEY, CDR2 SVGAGI. The CDR3 totals 15 residues. The V gene lost 3 bases and the J gene lost 4 bases, with 10 bases spanning the gap. CDR3 loop: CASSYMTPYNSPLHF. The DNA of the CDR3 is TGTGCCAGCAGTTATATGACACCGTATAATTCACCCCTCCACTTT.

The chain employs TRBV11-1 and TRBJ2-1; D might be TRBD1 or TRBD2, each matching 5 bases. This CDR3 region has 16 residues. Between the trimmed V and J ends, which lost 4 bases and 0 bases, there was a span of 13 bases. CDR1 and CDR2 (germline): SGHAT, FQDESV (reference sequence). The CDR3 bases are TGTGCCAGCAGCTCATTAGGGACGAACTCCTACAATGAGCAGTTCTTC. It codes for CASSSLGTNSYNEQFF. Based on the CDR3 plus reference TRBV11-1 and TRBJ2-1, the full variable domain is EAEVAQSPRYKITEKSQAVAFWCDPISGHATLYWYRQILGQGPELLVQFQDESVVDDSQLPKDRFSAERLKGVDSTLKIQPAELGDSAMYLCASSSLGTNSYNEQFFGPGTRLTVL.

This clone showed up just once. The V gene is TRBV7-2, the J gene TRBJ1-5; no clear D gene. CDR3 length equals 17 residues. Germline CDR1 reads SGHTA; CDR2 reads FQGNSA. V lost 5 bases to trimming and J lost 4 bases, with 21 bases between them. The CDR3 coding sequence is TGTGCCAGCAGCAAGAACTACGATCTACACAGAAATCAGCCCCAGCATTTT. Its protein product is CASSKNYDLHRNQPQHF. The variable domain in full, completed from reference TRBV7-2 and TRBJ1-5, reads GAGVSQSPSNKVTEKGKDVELRCDPISGHTALYWYRQSLGQGLEFLIYFQGNSAPDKSGLPSDRFSAERTGGSVSTLTIQRTQQEDSAVYLCASSKNYDLHRNQPQHFGDGTRLSIL.

This clone was counted a single time. This rearrangement joins TRBV2 to TRBJ2-1; 12 nucleotides match TRBD2. Germline V gene lookup returns CDR1 SNHLY and CDR2 FYNNEI. The CDR3 has 16 residues. After removal of 9 bases from V and 0 bases from J, the junction contained 6 bases not matched to a gene. The CDR3 here is CASMTSGGFSYNEQFF. The CDR3 DNA sequence: TGTGCCAGTATGACTAGCGGGGGATTCTCCTACAATGAGCAGTTCTTC.

This chain connects TRBV6-1 to TRBJ1-1, with D possibly being TRBD1 (5 bases). This CDR3 region has 11 residues. CDR1 and CDR2 (germline): MNHNS, SASEGT. V lost 5 bases and J lost 8, with 9 bases in between. The CDR3 coding sequence is TGTGCCAGCAGTTACAGGTCCGAAGCTTTCTTT. Protein product: CASSYRSEAFF.

The chain recombines TRBV11-2 with TRBJ1-1; a possible D gene is TRBD1 (6 bases). Trimming cost V 5 bases and J 6 bases, with 13 bases left between them. The CDR3 sequence is 13 residues long. Per germline, CDR1 SGHAT and CDR2 FQNNGV. For the CDR3, the DNA is TGTGCCAGCAGCCTCTCGGGGGGCTCTGAAGCTTTCTTT. This encodes CASSLSGGSEAFF.

V gene TRBV18 combines with J gene TRBJ2-3; D is uncertain. CDR1 and CDR2 (germline): KGHSH, LQKENI. The CDR3 contains 14 residues. V lost 3 bases and J 1 base, leaving 8 bases between the germline ends. The CDR3 reads CASSPQDGTDTQYF. The CDR3 coding sequence is TGTGCCAGCTCACCCCAGGACGGCACAGATACGCAGTATTTT. The variable domain in full, with the rest retrieved from reference TRBV18 and TRBJ2-3, is NAGVMQNPRHLVRRRGQEARLRCSPMKGHSHVYWYRQLPEEGLKFMVYLQKENIIDESGMPKERFSAEFPKEGPSILRIQQVVRGDSAAYFCASSPQDGTDTQYFGPGTRLTVL.

The rearrangement links TRBV18 to TRBJ1-4; no firm D call. The V end was cut by 0 bases, the J end by 0 bases, with 8 bases between. The germline gives CDR1 KGHSH, CDR2 LQKENI. The CDR3 covers 16 residues. This CDR3 reads CASSPPAVSTNEKLFF. The CDR3 region has the DNA TGTGCCAGCTCACCACCCGCCGTTTCAACTAATGAAAAACTGTTTTTT.

This clone was picked up a small number of times. This sequence joins TRBV7-9 and TRBJ1-1, with TRBD1 matching 7 bases. The CDR3 is 12 residues long. The V gene end was trimmed by 2 bases and the J gene end by 7 bases; junction bases not matched to a gene: 1. Germline lookup yields CDR1 SEHNR and CDR2 FQNEAQ (reference sequence). The chain's CDR3 is CASSLRDSEAFF. The CDR3 DNA reads as TGTGCCAGCAGCTTACGGGACAGTGAAGCTTTCTTT.

The chain couples TRBV28 to TRBJ2-7; D unresolved. V lost 3 bases and J 2 bases, leaving 11 bases between the germline ends. Germline CDR1 reads MDHEN; CDR2 reads SYDVKM. The CDR3 totals 14 residues. The CDR3 coding sequence is TGTGCCAGCAGTTTCTACAGAGATACCTACGAGCAGTACTTC. The encoded protein is CASSFYRDTYEQYF.

The rearrangement links TRBV12-5 to TRBJ1-5, with D unclear. CDR3 length equals 13 residues. Germline V gene sequence: CDR1 LGHNT, CDR2 FRNRAP. Between the trimmed V and J ends, which lost 1 base and 6 bases, there was a span of 7 bases. CDR3 sequence (DNA): TGTGCTAGTGGTTTGGAGGAGGGTCAGCCCCAGCATTTT. Its translation: CASGLEEGQPQHF. Variable domain in full (rest from reference TRBV12-5 and TRBJ1-5): DARVTQTPRHKVTEMGQEVTMRCQPILGHNTVFWYRQTMMQGLELLAYFRNRAPLDDSGMPKDRFSAEMPDATLATLKIQPSEPRDSAVYFCASGLEEGQPQHFGDGTRLSIL.

This chain's CDR3 is CASSQRGSQYF. CDR3 DNA sequence: TGCGCCAGCAGCCAAAGAGGGTCGCAGTACTTC. This rearrangement joins TRBV4-1 to TRBJ2-5; D possibly corresponds to TRBD2 (5 bases). Per germline, CDR1 MGHRA and CDR2 YSYEKL. With 2 bases removed from V and 11 bases from J, the gap between germline ends came to 9 bases. This CDR3 is built from 11 residues.

The rearrangement uses TRBV5-1 and TRBJ2-1; D ambiguous. V was shortened by 0 bases and J by 8 bases, with 9 bases between the two germline ends. The CDR3 consists of 13 residues. Germline CDR1 is SGHRS and CDR2 is YFSETQ. CDR3 nucleotide sequence: TGCGCCAGCAGCTTGGCATACCGCGATGAGCAGTTCTTC. Residues: CASSLAYRDEQFF.

J is TRBJ1-2 and V is TRBV6-5; 7 bases map to TRBD1. The CDR3 is made up of 14 amino acids. Trimming removed 10 bases from V and 5 bases from J; junction bases left unmatched: 13. Germline values: CDR1 MNHEY, CDR2 SVGAGI. CDR3: CANNFDREEYGYTF. CDR3 bases: TGTGCCAACAATTTCGACAGGGAGGAATATGGCTACACCTTC.

The chain has TRBV19 and TRBJ1-5, with D perhaps TRBD1 (5 bases). V lost 3 bases and J lost 4, with 13 bases in between. CDR3 length: 15 amino acids. Per the germline V gene, CDR1 is LNHDA and CDR2 is SQIVND (reference sequence). The CDR3 DNA sequence: TGTGCCAGTAGTATGGGCAAGGGGAGAAATCAGCCCCAGCATTTT. Protein: CASSMGKGRNQPQHF.

This chain joins TRBV20-1 and TRBJ2-3; D might be TRBD2 (5 bases). This CDR3 contains 11 residues. CDR1 and CDR2 (germline): DFQATT, SNEGSKA (reference sequence). V dropped 6 bases and J dropped 6 bases, with 10 bases sitting between them. This CDR3 reads CSARTSDTQYF. In nucleotides, the CDR3 is TGCAGTGCGAGAACTAGTGATACGCAGTATTTT.

V usage is TRBV10-2 and J usage is TRBJ2-7; the D gene could be TRBD1 or TRBD2 (6 bases each). Per germline, CDR1 WSHSY and CDR2 SAAADI. Trimming took 2 bases from V and 12 from J, leaving 20 bases between them. The CDR3 contains 14 residues. The CDR3 DNA sequence: TGCGCCAGCAGTGAGGGTAGGGTAGCCCGGGGGCTGTACTTC. Protein product: CASSEGRVARGLYF.

This sequence joins TRBV11-2 and TRBJ1-1, with D unresolved. Germline V gene data show CDR1 as SGHAT and CDR2 as FQNNGV. Trimming shortened V by 5 bases and J by 1 base, and 8 bases separated the two germline ends. The CDR3 totals 13 residues. CDR3 in DNA: TGTGCCAGCAGCCCTACAGCGAACACTGAAGCTTTCTTT. Translating gives CASSPTANTEAFF.

This sequence joins TRBV28 and TRBJ2-3; 10 nucleotides agree with TRBD1. The CDR3 loop spans 16 amino acids. Looked up from germline, CDR1 is MDHEN and CDR2 is SYDVKM. Losses at the gene ends were 3 bases for V and 5 bases for J; bases not matched to a gene: 8. The CDR3: CASSFTTGGAGDTQYF. The CDR3 coding sequence is TGTGCCAGCAGTTTTACGACAGGGGGCGCGGGAGATACGCAGTATTTT. Together with reference TRBV28 and TRBJ2-3, the CDR3 gives the full variable domain: DVKVTQSSRYLVKRTGEKVFLECVQDMDHENMFWYRQDPGLGLRLIYFSYDVKMKEKGDIPEGYSVSREKKERFSLILESASTNQTSMYLCASSFTTGGAGDTQYFGPGTRLTVL.

This clone was counted between two and nine times. This rearrangement joins TRBV30 to TRBJ1-3; D unresolved. The CDR3 extends over 13 amino acids. Trimming took 3 bases from V and 0 from J, leaving 6 bases between them. Per germline, CDR1 GTSNPN and CDR2 SVGIG (reference sequence). In DNA, the CDR3 is TGTGCCTGGAGCCCAGACTCTGGAAACACCATATATTTT. This sequence encodes CAWSPDSGNTIYF.

This clone has only a few counts. The V gene is TRBV28, the J gene TRBJ1-2; D not certain. This CDR3 has 11 amino acids. In germline, CDR1 is MDHEN, CDR2 SYDVKM. Trimming took 7 bases from V and 4 from J, leaving 7 bases between them. CDR3 amino acids: CASTEGYGYTF. CDR3 bases: TGTGCCAGCACGGAGGGCTATGGCTACACCTTC.